The clone carrying this TCR beta chain was detected only once. Repertoires were generated with immunoSEQ multiplex PCR, while TCRdb's copy carries only in-frame clones and drops some. The sample has roughly 77,000 clones; around 93% are singletons. The sample originates from a study of OX40 agonist ivuxolimab in advanced cancers. Study information: Patients' therapy was ivuxolimab, an antibody that acts as an agonist of OX40 (CD134). Partial responses were achieved by three patients, of whom one had hepatocellular carcinoma and two had cutaneous melanoma. Earlier anti-PD-1, anti-PD-L1 or anti-CTLA-4 therapy was permitted; about 44% had received some.

Trimming took off 4 bases at V and 0 bases at J, with 14 bases between the two ends. The CDR3 is made up of 17 amino acids. Germline CDR1 reads SGDLS; CDR2 reads YYNGEE. V gene TRBV9 combines with J gene TRBJ1-6; D possibly corresponds to TRBD1 (5 bases). The sample was CD4+ or CD8+ T cells sorted from blood, taken in a trial of the OX40 agonist ivuxolimab. The sequence derives from an adult with an advanced solid tumor such as melanoma, head and neck, liver or kidney cancer. CDR3 loop: CASSPGDPSSYNSPLHF. In DNA, the CDR3 is TGTGCCAGCAGCCCGGGGGACCCGAGCTCCTATAATTCACCCCTCCACTTT.